This T cell receptor (beta chain) derives from a study of Ad26.COV2.S vaccination and SARS-CoV-2 variants. Study-wide points: Vaccine and placebo groups showed comparable non-spike TCR breadth.

Note on this clone: As yet, its antigen is unknown.

Looked up from germline, CDR1 is KGHSH and CDR2 is LQKENI. Trimming removed 6 bases at V and 4 bases at J, with 12 bases between. The CDR3 length is 13 residues. Treatment specified: roughly 18 received Ad26.COV2.S at low or high dose, single or two shots; about 5 received placebo; per-sample allocation not given. Samples came from day 63 after the first vaccine or placebo injection. Method: immunoSEQ multiplex PCR; TCRdb's copy keeps in-frame clones and lacks some. The repertoire holds about 350,000 clones, with less than 90% as singletons. The clonotype was recovered from a person between 18 and 65 years old who received the Ad26.COV2.S COVID-19 vaccine or a placebo. The V call is TRBV18, the J call TRBJ1-1; a possible D gene is TRBD1 (5 bases). Source: peripheral blood, taken in a trial of Ad26.COV2.S vaccine versus placebo. The CDR3 sequence is CASSTGRGTEAFF. The DNA for the CDR3 is TGTGCCAGCTCGACGGGACGAGGCACTGAAGCTTTCTTT.